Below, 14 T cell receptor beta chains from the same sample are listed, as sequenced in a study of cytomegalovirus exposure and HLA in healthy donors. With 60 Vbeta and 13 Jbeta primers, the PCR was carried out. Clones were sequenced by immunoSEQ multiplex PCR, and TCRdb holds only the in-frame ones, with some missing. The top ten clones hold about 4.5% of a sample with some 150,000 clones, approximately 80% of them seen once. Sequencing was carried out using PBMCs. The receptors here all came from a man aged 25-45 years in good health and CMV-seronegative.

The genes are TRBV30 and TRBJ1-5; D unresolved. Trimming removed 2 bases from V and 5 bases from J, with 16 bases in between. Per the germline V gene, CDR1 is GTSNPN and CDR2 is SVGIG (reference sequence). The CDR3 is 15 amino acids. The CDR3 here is CAWSQPRLIHQPQHF. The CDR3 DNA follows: TGTGCCTGGAGTCAACCCCGACTTATTCATCAGCCCCAGCATTTT.

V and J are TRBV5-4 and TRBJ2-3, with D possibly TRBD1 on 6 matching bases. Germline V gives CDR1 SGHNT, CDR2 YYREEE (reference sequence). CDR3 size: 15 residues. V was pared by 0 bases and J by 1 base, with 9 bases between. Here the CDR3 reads CASSLEGEGTDTQYF. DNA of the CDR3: TGTGCCAGCAGCTTGGAGGGGGAAGGCACAGATACGCAGTATTTT. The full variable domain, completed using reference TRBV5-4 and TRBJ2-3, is ETGVTQSPTHLIKTRGQQVTLRCSSQSGHNTVSWYQQALGQGPQFIFQYYREEENGRGNFPPRFSGLQFPNYSSELNVNALELDDSALYLCASSLEGEGTDTQYFGPGTRLTVL.

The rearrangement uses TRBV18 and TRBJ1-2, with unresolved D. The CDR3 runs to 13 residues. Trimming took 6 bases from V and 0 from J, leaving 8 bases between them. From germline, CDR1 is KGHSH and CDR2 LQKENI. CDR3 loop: CASSDTANYGYTF. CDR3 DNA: TGTGCCAGCTCTGATACAGCTAACTATGGCTACACCTTC.

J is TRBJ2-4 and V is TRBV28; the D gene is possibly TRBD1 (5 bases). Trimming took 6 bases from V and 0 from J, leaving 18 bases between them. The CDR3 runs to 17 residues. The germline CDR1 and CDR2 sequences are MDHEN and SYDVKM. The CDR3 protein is CASRKSQEVLAKNIQYF. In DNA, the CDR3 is TGTGCCAGCAGGAAGTCACAGGAAGTTCTAGCCAAAAACATTCAGTACTTC.

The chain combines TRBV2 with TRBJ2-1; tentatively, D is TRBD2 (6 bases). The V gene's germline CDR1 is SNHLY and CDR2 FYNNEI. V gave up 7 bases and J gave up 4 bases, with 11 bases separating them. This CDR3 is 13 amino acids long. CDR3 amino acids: CASTGGVYNEQFF. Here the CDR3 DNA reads TGTGCCAGCACTGGCGGGGTTTACAATGAGCAGTTCTTC.

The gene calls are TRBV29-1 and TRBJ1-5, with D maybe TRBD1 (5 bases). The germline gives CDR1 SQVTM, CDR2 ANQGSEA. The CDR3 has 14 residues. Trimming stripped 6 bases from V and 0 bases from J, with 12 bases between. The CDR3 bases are TGCAGCGTGGAGGGAGGGGATAGCAATCAGCCCCAGCATTTT. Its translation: CSVEGGDSNQPQHF.

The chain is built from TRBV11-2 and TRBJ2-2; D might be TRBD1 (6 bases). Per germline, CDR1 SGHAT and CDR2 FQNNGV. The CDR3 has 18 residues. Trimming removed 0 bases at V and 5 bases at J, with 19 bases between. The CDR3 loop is CASSLDQRGRGVTGELFF. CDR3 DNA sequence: TGTGCCAGCAGCTTAGATCAAAGGGGCAGGGGAGTAACCGGGGAGCTGTTTTTT.

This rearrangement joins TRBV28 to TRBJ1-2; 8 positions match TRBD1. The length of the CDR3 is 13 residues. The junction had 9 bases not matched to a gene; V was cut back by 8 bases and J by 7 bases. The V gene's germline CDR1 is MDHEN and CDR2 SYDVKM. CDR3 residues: CASLATGELGYTF. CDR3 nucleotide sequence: TGTGCCAGCCTAGCGACAGGGGAACTTGGCTACACCTTC.

CDR3 protein: CASSSLRSPNTEAFF. Here the CDR3 DNA reads TGTGCCAGCAGTTCCCTCAGGTCACCTAACACTGAAGCTTTCTTT. This chain uses TRBV7-2 with TRBJ1-1, with D unresolved. Trimming removed 6 bases from V and 2 bases from J, with 16 bases in between. The length of the CDR3 is 15 residues. CDR1 and CDR2 (germline): SGHTA, FQGNSA.

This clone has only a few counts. CDR3 sequence (DNA): TGTGCCAGCAGCGTAGCTACGAGCGGACAGGGACAGAACACTGAAGCTTTCTTT. It is translated as CASSVATSGQGQNTEAFF. The chain uses TRBV9 and TRBJ1-1, with 8 nucleotides matching TRBD1. There are 18 residues in the CDR3. Trimming took 0 bases from V and 1 from J; bases not matched to a gene: 11. Germline V CDR1 and CDR2: SGDLS, YYNGEE.

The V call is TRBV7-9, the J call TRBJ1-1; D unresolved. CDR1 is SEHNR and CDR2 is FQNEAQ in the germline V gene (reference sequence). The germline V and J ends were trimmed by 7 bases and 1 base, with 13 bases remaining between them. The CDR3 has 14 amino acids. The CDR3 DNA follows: TGTGCCAGCACCTCGTGGCCATGGAACACTGAAGCTTTCTTT. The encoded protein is CASTSWPWNTEAFF.

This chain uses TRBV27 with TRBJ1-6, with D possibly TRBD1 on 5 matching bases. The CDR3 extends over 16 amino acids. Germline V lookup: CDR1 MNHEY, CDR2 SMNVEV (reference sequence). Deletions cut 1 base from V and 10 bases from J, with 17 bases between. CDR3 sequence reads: CASSLLTQGEESPLHF. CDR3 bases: TGTGCCAGCAGTTTATTAACGCAGGGTGAGGAGTCACCCCTCCACTTT.

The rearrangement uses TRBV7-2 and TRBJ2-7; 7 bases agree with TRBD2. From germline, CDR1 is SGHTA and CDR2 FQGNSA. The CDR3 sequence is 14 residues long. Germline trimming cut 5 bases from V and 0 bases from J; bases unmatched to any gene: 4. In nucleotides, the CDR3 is TGTGCCAGCAGCCGCGGGGGAATCTCCTACGAGCAGTACTTC. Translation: CASSRGGISYEQYF.

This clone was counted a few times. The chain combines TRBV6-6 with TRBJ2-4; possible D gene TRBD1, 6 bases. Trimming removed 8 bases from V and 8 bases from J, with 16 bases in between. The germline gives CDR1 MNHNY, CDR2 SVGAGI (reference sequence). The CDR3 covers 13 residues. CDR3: CASGKGVGDIQYF. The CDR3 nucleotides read TGTGCCAGCGGAAAGGGGGTAGGGGACATTCAGTACTTC.